These 27 T cell receptor beta chains were all obtained from the same sample, sequenced in a study of T cells in Graves' hyperthyroidism and ophthalmopathy. What was amplified from RNA transcripts were TCR beta CDR3 regions. A set of HTBI primers served as the primers for a first-round RT-PCR of the TCR CDR3. TCRdb reprocessed the multiplex PCR reads with MiXCR, giving one entry per CDR3 protein. The sample includes 690,000 or so distinct CDR3 sequences, about 17% of them seen just once. Sequenced material: blood. These TCRs come from a woman in her forties or fifties with Graves' hyperthyroidism that later progressed to Graves' ophthalmopathy.

This clonotype was seen a few times. The chain recombines TRBV11-2 with TRBJ2-7; D not certain. V was trimmed by 0 bases and J by 2 bases, leaving 11 bases between them. The germline gives CDR1 SGHAT, CDR2 FQNNGV. CDR3 size: 15 residues. The chain's CDR3 is CASSLDRVEAYEQYF. CDR3 coding DNA: TGTGCCAGCAGCTTAGATCGAGTAGAGGCCTACGAGCAGTACTTC.

This clonotype has a handful of counts. CDR3: CASTPRTGRTDTQYF. The DNA for the CDR3 is TGTGCCAGCACCCCCCGGACAGGGAGGACAGATACGCAGTATTTT. The chain joins TRBV2 to TRBJ2-3; 8 bases match TRBD1. The CDR3 covers 15 residues. Germline CDR1 reads SNHLY; CDR2 reads FYNNEI. V was clipped by 7 bases and J by 3 bases; unmatched bases: 9.

V is TRBV2 and J is TRBJ1-4, with D perhaps TRBD1 (6 bases). The CDR3 length is 12 residues. The germline gives CDR1 SNHLY, CDR2 FYNNEI. V was clipped by 5 bases and J by 6 bases, with 7 bases between them. The CDR3 spells CASSYRDEKLFF. For the CDR3, the DNA is TGTGCCAGCAGTTACAGGGATGAAAAACTGTTTTTT.

The table lists this clonotype with many counts. This chain connects TRBV3-1 to TRBJ1-2, with a tentative D call TRBD1 (6 bases). Germline CDR1 reads LGHDT; CDR2 reads YNNKEL (reference sequence). The CDR3 extends over 14 amino acids. Trimming took 4 bases from V and 3 from J, leaving 12 bases between them. As DNA, the CDR3 is TGTGCCAGCAGCCTTCTGGGGGCTGACTATGGCTACACCTTC. Its translation: CASSLLGADYGYTF.

This clonotype was seen a few times. The V gene is TRBV7-9, the J gene TRBJ2-6; D unclear. V was clipped by 4 bases and J by 4 bases, with 5 bases between them. The CDR3 is made up of 13 amino acids. CDR1 SEHNR and CDR2 FQNEAQ come from the germline V gene (reference sequence). Here the CDR3 DNA reads TGTGCCAGCAGCTGGCTAGGGGCCAACGTCCTGACTTTC. Its protein product is CASSWLGANVLTF.

This clonotype was recorded a few times. This chain joins TRBV4-1 and TRBJ1-5, with D unresolved. Germline V gives CDR1 MGHRA, CDR2 YSYEKL. The CDR3 has 13 residues. The germline V and J ends were trimmed by 1 base and 5 bases, with 6 bases remaining between them. The CDR3 region has the DNA TGCGCCAGCAGCCAAGGTCGCTATCAGCCCCAGCATTTT. Amino acid sequence: CASSQGRYQPQHF.

The chain uses TRBV2 and TRBJ1-1; D uncertain. This CDR3 contains 11 residues. The V end was cut by 3 bases, the J end by 10 bases, with 9 bases between. Germline CDR1 reads SNHLY; CDR2 reads FYNNEI. CDR3 sequence: CASSEGFIAFF. For the CDR3, the DNA is TGTGCCAGCAGTGAGGGGTTCATAGCTTTCTTT.

V gene TRBV12-3 or TRBV12-4 combines with J gene TRBJ1-1, with TRBD1 matching over 8 bases. This CDR3 region has 13 residues. The ends lost 10 bases at V and 5 bases at J; junction bases unmatched: 9. The CDR3: CAISDRGRTEAFF. The CDR3 DNA sequence: TGTGCCATATCTGACAGGGGTAGGACTGAAGCTTTCTTT.

The chain combines TRBV9 with TRBJ1-6; tentative D call: TRBD1 (5 bases). CDR3 size: 14 residues. Looked up from germline, CDR1 is SGDLS and CDR2 is YYNGEE. Trimming took 6 bases from V and 10 from J, leaving 17 bases between them. CDR3 loop: CASTQSGGHSPLHF. The CDR3 DNA is TGTGCCAGCACCCAATCAGGCGGACACTCACCCCTCCACTTT.

This clonotype has more than one count but fewer than ten. V is TRBV6-1 and J is TRBJ2-2; 7 bases line up with TRBD2. The germline V gene encodes CDR1 MNHNS and CDR2 SASEGT. The length of the CDR3 is 16 residues. V was clipped by 5 bases and J by 3 bases; unmatched bases: 9. The CDR3 reads CASSYRRLADTGELFF. As DNA, the CDR3 is TGTGCCAGCAGTTACCGTCGGCTAGCGGACACCGGGGAGCTGTTTTTT.

This clonotype was recorded many times. The V gene is TRBV27, the J gene TRBJ1-1, with 12 bases fitting TRBD1. Germline CDR1 is MNHEY and CDR2 is SMNVEV (reference sequence). The CDR3 is 15 amino acids. V dropped 5 bases and J dropped 7; count of bases not matched to a gene: 8. DNA of the CDR3: TGTGCCAGCAGTCCGAAGGGACAGGGGGCTCGTGAAGCTTTCTTT. Translated, it gives CASSPKGQGAREAFF.

This clonotype was counted a few times. The V and J genes are TRBV29-1 and TRBJ2-2; the D gene is possibly TRBD1 (6 bases). Looked up from germline, CDR1 is SQVTM and CDR2 is ANQGSEA. The CDR3 consists of 12 residues. The germline V and J ends were trimmed by 5 bases and 4 bases, with 8 bases remaining between them. The CDR3 sequence: CSVRTATGELFF. CDR3 nucleotides: TGCAGCGTTCGGACAGCCACCGGGGAGCTGTTTTTT.

This clonotype showed up just a few times. The chain links TRBV7-2 to TRBJ2-2; TRBD2 matches at 14 bases. V was clipped by 4 bases and J by 1 base; unmatched bases: 8. Germline V gives CDR1 SGHTA, CDR2 FQGNSA. This CDR3 is built from 19 residues. The CDR3 sequence: CASSSPRGLAGENTGELFF. CDR3 coding DNA: TGTGCCAGCAGCTCGCCTAGGGGACTAGCGGGAGAGAACACCGGGGAGCTGTTTTTT.

This chain joins TRBV5-5 and TRBJ2-6, with D hard to call. Germline V CDR1 and CDR2: SGHKS, YYEKEE (reference sequence). The CDR3 sequence is 16 residues long. V was trimmed by 0 bases and J by 4 bases, leaving 11 bases between them. The CDR3 loop reads CASSLGSWSGANVLTF. Written as DNA, the CDR3 is TGTGCCAGCAGCTTGGGGTCCTGGTCCGGGGCCAACGTCCTGACTTTC.

This clonotype was counted at least ten times. This chain links TRBV3-1 with TRBJ1-1; D unclear. This CDR3 is built from 12 residues. Germline V gene sequence: CDR1 LGHDT, CDR2 YNNKEL (reference sequence). V lost 1 base to trimming and J lost 5 bases, with 5 bases between them. The CDR3 DNA reads TGTGCCAGCAGCCAAGGGTGGACTGAAGCTTTCTTT. It encodes CASSQGWTEAFF. Filled out from reference TRBV3-1 and TRBJ1-1, the complete variable domain reads DTAVSQTPKYLVTQMGNDKSIKCEQNLGHDTMYWYKQDSKKFLKIMFSYNNKELIINETVPNRFSPKSPDKAHLNLHINSLELGDSAVYFCASSQGWTEAFFGQGTRLTVV.

The V gene is TRBV3-1, the J gene TRBJ2-2; 9 bases are shared with TRBD1. The CDR3 consists of 17 residues. Germline V lookup: CDR1 LGHDT, CDR2 YNNKEL (reference sequence). The V and J ends lost 4 bases and 4 bases, in that order; junction bases with no gene match: 10. The CDR3 reads CASSRWTGVGSTGELFF. For the CDR3, the DNA is TGTGCCAGCAGCCGATGGACAGGGGTCGGGAGCACCGGGGAGCTGTTTTTT.

This clonotype occurred many times. The V gene is TRBV7-2, the J gene TRBJ1-5; no definite D call. Germline-derived CDR1 and CDR2 are SGHTA and FQGNSA. The V and J ends lost 2 bases and 3 bases respectively, with 11 bases between them. This CDR3 region has 15 residues. CDR3 sequence: CASSLTYPVNQPQHF. The CDR3 nucleotides are TGTGCCAGCAGCTTAACCTACCCAGTCAATCAGCCCCAGCATTTT. Together with reference TRBV7-2 and TRBJ1-5, the CDR3 gives the full variable domain: GAGVSQSPSNKVTEKGKDVELRCDPISGHTALYWYRQSLGQGLEFLIYFQGNSAPDKSGLPSDRFSAERTGGSVSTLTIQRTQQEDSAVYLCASSLTYPVNQPQHFGDGTRLSIL.

V is TRBV6-1 and J is TRBJ1-3; the D is unclear. Germline V gene lookup returns CDR1 MNHNS and CDR2 SASEGT. Trimming pared 6 bases from V and 0 bases from J, leaving 6 bases between. This CDR3 is built from 13 residues. The CDR3 loop is CASRVDSGNTIYF. CDR3 DNA sequence: TGTGCCAGCAGAGTCGACTCTGGAAACACCATATATTTT.

This clonotype was seen more than once but under ten times. V is TRBV4-1 and J is TRBJ1-2, with D unclear. Per the germline V gene, CDR1 is MGHRA and CDR2 is YSYEKL. Trimming cost V 4 bases and J 5 bases, with 11 bases left between them. This CDR3 has 13 amino acids. CDR3 coding DNA: TGCGCCAGCAGCCCAGAGGATCTATATGGCTACACCTTC. Protein product: CASSPEDLYGYTF.

The chain combines TRBV30 with TRBJ2-3; TRBD2 might be the D (5 bases). This CDR3 has 15 amino acids. Germline lookup yields CDR1 GTSNPN and CDR2 SVGIG (reference sequence). V was clipped by 5 bases and J by 2 bases, with 17 bases between them. CDR3 nucleotides: TGTGCCTGGGGGGAGTCTCCGAGGATCACAGATACGCAGTATTTT. The encoded protein is CAWGESPRITDTQYF.

This clonotype showed up many times. Sequence at one end of the junction differs from germline and may be a read error. The V gene is TRBV5-1, the J gene TRBJ1-3; no definite D call. CDR3 length: 15 amino acids. The germline V gene encodes CDR1 SGHRS and CDR2 YFSETQ. The DNA for the CDR3 is TGTGCCAGCAGCCTCGACGGCAGCTCTGGAAACACCATATATTTT. Protein: CASSLDGSSGNTIYF.

This clonotype was counted ten times or more. The rearrangement uses TRBV16 and TRBJ1-2; D remains ambiguous. The CDR3 extends over 12 amino acids. Trimming left V 0 bases short and J 7 bases short, with 6 bases between. Germline V lookup: CDR1 KGHSY, CDR2 FQNENV. The CDR3 DNA follows: TGTGCCAGCAGCCAATCCCCCCGTGGCTACACCTTC. It translates to CASSQSPRGYTF.

This clonotype was detected only a few times. The V and J genes are TRBV7-9 and TRBJ2-4, with 8 bases aligning to TRBD1. The CDR3 sequence is 17 residues long. CDR1 is SEHNR and CDR2 is FQNEAQ in the germline V gene (reference sequence). J was trimmed by 1 base and V by 0 bases; bases with no gene match: 5. CDR3 sequence: CASSLAVTGVAKNIQYF. CDR3 bases: TGTGCCAGCAGCTTAGCGGTGACAGGGGTGGCCAAAAACATTCAGTACTTC. Together with reference TRBV7-9 and TRBJ2-4, the CDR3 gives the full variable domain: DTGVSQNPRHKITKRGQNVTFRCDPISEHNRLYWYRQTLGQGPEFLTYFQNEAQLEKSRLLSDRFSAERPKGSFSTLEIQRTEQGDSAMYLCASSLAVTGVAKNIQYFGAGTRLSVL.

V is TRBV4-1 and J is TRBJ1-6; TRBD1 aligns across 9 bases. The CDR3 is 14 residues long. The germline V gene has CDR1 MGHRA and CDR2 YSYEKL. Trimming cost V 3 bases and J 8 bases; bases outside gene matches: 2. CDR3 residues: CASSQYRGHSPLHF. The DNA of the CDR3 is TGCGCCAGCAGCCAGTACAGGGGGCATTCACCCCTCCACTTT.

This clonotype was detected many times. The chain has TRBV30 and TRBJ1-1; D is uncertain. Germline lookup yields CDR1 GTSNPN and CDR2 SVGIG (reference sequence). V lost 0 bases and J 8 bases, leaving 10 bases between the germline ends. This CDR3 contains 12 residues. CDR3: CAWSVRDLEAFF. The CDR3 nucleotides are TGTGCCTGGAGTGTGAGGGATCTCGAAGCTTTCTTT.

This clonotype has more than one count but fewer than ten. V and J are TRBV7-6 and TRBJ1-5; D is unresolved. The ends were cut back, 2 bases at V and 7 bases at J, with 18 bases in the middle. The CDR3 totals 16 residues. The germline gives CDR1 SGHVS, CDR2 FNYEAQ. CDR3 loop: CASSLSVGLASQPQHF. In DNA, the CDR3 is TGTGCCAGCAGCTTATCTGTAGGGCTGGCCTCCCAGCCCCAGCATTTT.

This clonotype was counted many times. The V call is TRBV10-3, the J call TRBJ1-1; 7 bases match TRBD1. The CDR3 runs 14 residues. Germline assignment: CDR1 ENHRY and CDR2 SYGVKD. The ends lost 4 bases at V and 4 bases at J; junction bases unmatched: 6. CDR3 region: CAISVDRRGTEAFF. CDR3 sequence (DNA): TGTGCCATCAGTGTGGACAGGCGGGGCACTGAAGCTTTCTTT.